This TCR beta chain stems from a study of cytomegalovirus exposure and HLA in healthy donors. General observations from the study: Reportedly, diagnosis of cytomegalovirus status by the classifier showed high specificity and sensitivity.

As concerns this clone: Antigen unknown.

It was with 60 Vbeta and 13 Jbeta primers that the PCR ran. Assay: immunoSEQ multiplex PCR; the TCRdb copy retains only in-frame clones and omits some. The table for this sample gives roughly 150,000 clones. Germline V lookup: CDR1 SGDLS, CDR2 YYNGEE. The CDR3 loop spans 18 amino acids. The V gene end was trimmed by 0 bases and the J gene end by 5 bases; junction bases not matched to a gene: 13. The specimen sequenced was PBMCs. The genes are TRBV9 and TRBJ2-2; 7 nucleotides align to TRBD1. The TCR comes from a woman aged 50 to 60 in good health and CMV-seronegative. The CDR3 coding sequence is TGTGCCAGCAGCGTAGGGTTGTCGGGACAGATCATTACCGGGGAGCTGTTTTTT. Translated, it gives CASSVGLSGQIITGELFF.